This T cell receptor beta chain was recovered during a study of T-cell reconstitution after alpha-beta-depleted transplantation in children. The TCRbeta library incorporated unique molecular identifiers. From the PCR reads, TCRdb called clonotypes with MiXCR, one entry per CDR3 protein. The table lists 200,000 to 300,000 distinct CDR3 sequences, more than 10% of them singletons. This clonotype was found a few times. Per the germline V gene, CDR1 is DFQATT and CDR2 is SNEGSKA (reference sequence). V dropped 0 bases and J dropped 3; count of bases not matched to a gene: 6. This CDR3 region has 17 residues.

The clonotype was recovered from a human donor who donated a stem cell graft to a child with acute lymphoblastic leukemia. Sequences were derived from PBMCs from the stem cell graft donor, sampled from the stem cell graft. The chain carries TRBV20-1 and TRBJ2-5; 14 positions match TRBD2. The CDR3 DNA reads TGCAGTGCTAGAGATCCCGGGACTAGCGGGAGAAAAGAGACCCAGTACTTC. Amino acid sequence: CSARDPGTSGRKETQYF.